This passage covers 25 T cell receptor beta chains from one sample sequenced in a study of CD8 T cells in Susac syndrome. Random hexamers were used to reverse transcribe an amount of about 0.45 to 1 ug RNA. In TCRdb, the immunoSEQ multiplex PCR reads were re-called with MiXCR into one record per CDR3 protein. The table records about 66,000 distinct CDR3 sequences, about 94% of them present only once. The sequenced sample was CD8+ T cells from PBMCs. The receptors were gathered from a human donor with multiple sclerosis.

This rearrangement joins TRBV20-1 to TRBJ2-7; perhaps TRBD1 as D (5 bases). V lost 6 bases and J 0 bases, leaving 15 bases between the germline ends. Germline V gene lookup returns CDR1 DFQATT and CDR2 SNEGSKA (reference sequence). The CDR3 runs 14 residues. CDR3 sequence: CSASGHSVSYEQYF. The CDR3 DNA follows: TGCAGTGCCAGTGGACACTCCGTCTCCTACGAGCAGTACTTC.

This clonotype was counted between two and nine times. This sequence joins TRBV25-1 and TRBJ2-3; D remains ambiguous. Germline loops: CDR1 MGHDK, CDR2 SYGVNS. CDR3 size: 12 residues. Trimming took off 5 bases at V and 5 bases at J, with 8 bases between the two ends. The CDR3 loop reads CASSPLGDTQYF. The DNA for the CDR3 is TGTGCCAGCAGTCCCTTGGGAGATACGCAGTATTTT.

The CDR3 sequence: CASSQEDSQTYEQYF. CDR3 DNA: TGCGCCAGCAGCCAGGAGGACAGCCAGACCTACGAGCAGTACTTC. V is TRBV4-1 and J is TRBJ2-7; possible D gene TRBD1, 6 bases. With 3 bases removed from V and 2 bases from J, the gap between germline ends came to 14 bases. Per the germline V gene, CDR1 is MGHRA and CDR2 is YSYEKL. The CDR3 consists of 15 residues.

The chain recombines TRBV27 with TRBJ2-7; tentatively, D is TRBD1 (6 bases). Per germline, CDR1 MNHEY and CDR2 SMNVEV (reference sequence). The CDR3 totals 13 residues. The V gene lost 4 bases and the J gene lost 6 bases, with 13 bases spanning the gap. CDR3 residues: CASSSVQGLEQYF. The DNA of the CDR3 is TGTGCCAGCAGTTCAGTCCAGGGGCTCGAGCAGTACTTC.

This chain joins TRBV29-1 and TRBJ2-2; D ambiguous. Germline loops: CDR1 SQVTM, CDR2 ANQGSEA. CDR3 size: 12 residues. Trimming shortened V by 0 bases and J by 8 bases, and 7 bases separated the two germline ends. Here the CDR3 DNA reads TGCAGCGTTGAAGATGGCGGAGGGGAGCTGTTTTTT. Its protein product is CSVEDGGGELFF.

The chain is built from TRBV3-1 and TRBJ2-7, with a weak D call TRBD2 (7 bases). The CDR3 is 18 amino acids. V was shortened by 3 bases and J by 2 bases, with 23 bases between the two germline ends. The germline V gene encodes CDR1 LGHDT and CDR2 YNNKEL (reference sequence). CDR3 residues: CASSQSMAGAGRTYEQYF. DNA of the CDR3: TGTGCCAGCAGCCAGTCAATGGCGGGGGCGGGACGAACCTACGAGCAGTACTTC.

This clonotype was detected a few times. The rearrangement uses TRBV19 and TRBJ2-1; D is perhaps TRBD2 (5 bases). The V and J ends lost 2 bases and 9 bases respectively, with 20 bases between them. Germline V lookup: CDR1 LNHDA, CDR2 SQIVND (reference sequence). The CDR3 is made up of 16 amino acids. CDR3 DNA: TGTGCCAGTAGTATAAAGAATACGGGGTCTAAGGGTGAGCAGTTCTTC. Its translation is CASSIKNTGSKGEQFF. The full variable domain, with the rest looked up from reference TRBV19 and TRBJ2-1, is DGGITQSPKYLFRKEGQNVTLSCEQNLNHDAMYWYRQDPGQGLRLIYYSQIVNDFQKGDIAEGYSVSREKKESFPLTVTSAQKNPTAFYLCASSIKNTGSKGEQFFGPGTRLTVL.

This clonotype came up once. At one end, the junction sequence differs from germline, possibly due to a read error. This chain uses TRBV10-3 with TRBJ1-1; D gene uncertain. The CDR3 runs 14 residues. Germline V CDR1 and CDR2: ENHRY, SYGVKD. Here the CDR3 DNA reads TGTGCCATCAGTGAGTCGGGTCCTCTCACTGAAGCCTTCTTT. This codes for CAISESGPLTEAFF.

The V and J genes are TRBV6-5 and TRBJ1-5; D gene ambiguous. The CDR3 loop spans 14 amino acids. Germline values: CDR1 MNHEY, CDR2 SVGAGI. Trimming shortened V by 3 bases and J by 2 bases, and 8 bases separated the two germline ends. The CDR3 DNA reads TGTGCCAGCAGTTATTATGGTGGCAATCAGCCCCAGCATTTT. This translates into CASSYYGGNQPQHF.

The genes are TRBV20-1 and TRBJ2-7; TRBD2 might be the D (6 bases). Trimming removed 3 bases from V and 0 bases from J, with 12 bases in between. The CDR3 runs 14 residues. From germline, CDR1 is DFQATT and CDR2 SNEGSKA (reference sequence). The CDR3 loop reads CSASHGGSSYEQYF. The DNA of the CDR3 is TGCAGTGCTAGCCACGGGGGTTCCTCCTACGAGCAGTACTTC.

This sequence joins TRBV28 and TRBJ1-1, with D maybe TRBD1 (5 bases). CDR1 MDHEN and CDR2 SYDVKM come from the germline V gene. The V and J ends lost 6 bases and 7 bases respectively, with 18 bases between them. The CDR3 sequence is 14 residues long. CDR3 sequence (DNA): TGTGCCAGCAGCACCAGTAGGCAGGGCGGTGAAGCTTTCTTT. Amino acid sequence: CASSTSRQGGEAFF.

This clonotype was seen just once. In nucleotides, the CDR3 is TGTGCCAGCAGTGGGACTAGCGGGGGCGCAGATACGCAGTATTTT. Encoded protein: CASSGTSGGADTQYF. The genes are TRBV6-1 and TRBJ2-3, with 13 nucleotides matching TRBD2. Trimming took 4 bases from V and 4 from J; bases not matched to a gene: 2. The CDR3 spans 15 residues. Germline V gene lookup returns CDR1 MNHNS and CDR2 SASEGT.

V gene TRBV5-6 combines with J gene TRBJ2-1; D is possibly TRBD1 (5 bases). The CDR3 is made up of 11 amino acids. Germline CDR1 SGHDT, CDR2 YYEEEE. V dropped 3 bases and J dropped 10 bases, with 8 bases sitting between them. As DNA, the CDR3 is TGTGCCAGCAGCTACAGGCAGGAGCAGTTCTTC. It encodes CASSYRQEQFF.

This rearrangement joins TRBV12-3 or TRBV12-4 to TRBJ1-1; 11 bases are shared with TRBD1. The J segment lost 1 base and the V segment lost 6 bases, leaving 7 bases of the junction unmatched. The CDR3 spans 16 residues. As DNA, the CDR3 is TGTGCCAGCAGCGAGGACAGGGGGCCGCAGAACACTGAAGCTTTCTTT. This translates into CASSEDRGPQNTEAFF.

The chain recombines TRBV20-1 with TRBJ2-1; TRBD2 aligns across 8 bases. This CDR3 has 15 amino acids. In germline, CDR1 is DFQATT, CDR2 SNEGSKA (reference sequence). The junction had 7 bases not matched to a gene; V was cut back by 4 bases and J by 2 bases. CDR3 region: CSAILTSGAYNEQFF. CDR3 nucleotides: TGCAGTGCTATTCTAACTAGCGGTGCCTACAATGAGCAGTTCTTC.

The chain is built from TRBV7-6 and TRBJ2-5; D is ambiguous. Germline-derived CDR1 and CDR2 are SGHVS and FNYEAQ. The CDR3 contains 13 residues. V was trimmed by 5 bases and J by 5 bases, leaving 12 bases between them. In DNA form, the CDR3 reads TGTGCCAGCAGCCGCCGGGCAGCGGAGACCCAGTACTTC. Encoded protein: CASSRRAAETQYF.

This rearrangement joins TRBV27 to TRBJ1-2, with D perhaps TRBD1 (5 bases). The CDR3 length is 11 residues. V was pared by 6 bases and J by 7 bases, with 9 bases between. Germline CDR1 and CDR2: MNHEY and SMNVEV (reference sequence). In nucleotides, the CDR3 is TGTGCCAGCAGGGGGGGGATTGGCTACACCTTC. Amino acids: CASRGGIGYTF.

The chain uses TRBV20-1 and TRBJ2-7; 7 nucleotides align to TRBD1. V shed 2 bases, J shed 3 bases, and the junction held 4 bases outside the gene matches. This CDR3 is 13 amino acids long. Germline-derived CDR1 and CDR2 are DFQATT and SNEGSKA (reference sequence). The CDR3 is CSARPGTDYEQYF. In nucleotides, the CDR3 is TGCAGTGCTAGACCCGGGACAGACTACGAGCAGTACTTC.

The sample holds a few counts of this clonotype. The chain links TRBV7-8 to TRBJ1-5; no clear D. The germline V and J ends were trimmed by 0 bases and 3 bases, with 18 bases remaining between them. Germline-derived CDR1 and CDR2 are SGHVS and FQNEAQ. This CDR3 has 18 residues. Here the CDR3 DNA reads TGTGCCAGCAGCTTAGCGTCCGGGTCATCGGGTCTCAATCAGCCCCAGCATTTT. This gives the protein CASSLASGSSGLNQPQHF. Looking up the rest from reference TRBV7-8 and TRBJ1-5 gives the full variable domain: GAGVSQSPRYKVAKRGQDVALRCDPISGHVSLFWYQQALGQGPEFLTYFQNEAQLDKSGLPSDRFFAERPEGSVSTLKIQRTQQEDSAVYLCASSLASGSSGLNQPQHFGDGTRLSIL.

The chain links TRBV15 to TRBJ2-1; 12 bases agree with TRBD2. The CDR3 runs to 19 residues. The V segment lost 2 bases and the J segment 2 bases; nucleotides outside the gene matches: 10. In germline, CDR1 is LNHNV, CDR2 YYDKDF (reference sequence). CDR3 protein: CATSRPGLAGSPAYNEQFF. The CDR3 DNA sequence: TGTGCCACCAGCAGACCCGGACTAGCGGGGTCGCCAGCCTACAATGAGCAGTTCTTC.

The J gene is TRBJ2-3, the V gene TRBV7-2; TRBD2 aligns across 11 bases. The V and J ends lost 5 bases and 7 bases, in that order; junction bases with no gene match: 5. The CDR3 is 14 amino acids. Per the germline V gene, CDR1 is SGHTA and CDR2 is FQGNSA. In nucleotides, the CDR3 is TGTGCCAGCAGCCAACTAGCGGGGGCCTATACGCAGTATTTT. Protein sequence: CASSQLAGAYTQYF.

J is TRBJ2-5 and V is TRBV29-1; possible D gene TRBD2, 5 bases. Per the germline V gene, CDR1 is SQVTM and CDR2 is ANQGSEA. Trimming took off 5 bases at V and 2 bases at J, with 18 bases between the two ends. This CDR3 has 15 amino acids. The CDR3 loop reads CSVLCGRTPQETQYF. In DNA form, the CDR3 reads TGCAGCGTTCTGTGCGGTAGGACTCCTCAAGAGACCCAGTACTTC.

The V gene is TRBV29-1, the J gene TRBJ2-7, with TRBD1 as a possible D gene (6 bases). Germline CDR1 reads SQVTM; CDR2 reads ANQGSEA. This CDR3 spans 12 amino acids. Deletions cut 6 bases from V and 3 bases from J, with 12 bases between. Here the CDR3 DNA reads TGCAGCGTGGTGGGACATGACTACGAGCAGTACTTC. It yields the protein CSVVGHDYEQYF.

V and J are TRBV7-8 and TRBJ1-5; the match to TRBD1 covers 7 bases. The V gene's germline CDR1 is SGHVS and CDR2 FQNEAQ. V was clipped by 5 bases and J by 3 bases; unmatched bases: 4. The CDR3 has 14 amino acids. DNA for the CDR3: TGTGCCAGCAGCGACGGACAGGCCAATCAGCCCCAGCATTTT. Its translation is CASSDGQANQPQHF.

This rearrangement joins TRBV15 to TRBJ1-2; weak D call: TRBD1 (6 bases). Germline CDR1 LNHNV, CDR2 YYDKDF (reference sequence). The CDR3 loop spans 13 amino acids. Trimming pared 0 bases from V and 8 bases from J, leaving 10 bases between. CDR3 nucleotide sequence: TGTGCCACCAGCAGAGATCCAGGGGAGGGCTACACCTTC. Its protein is CATSRDPGEGYTF. Complete variable domain (other parts from reference TRBV15 and TRBJ1-2): DAMVIQNPRYQVTQFGKPVTLSCSQTLNHNVMYWYQQKSSQAPKLLFHYYDKDFNNEADTPDNFQSRRPNTSFCFLDIRSPGLGDTAMYLCATSRDPGEGYTFGSGTRLTVV.